This T cell receptor beta chain was captured in a study of cytomegalovirus exposure and HLA in healthy donors. All the people who gave samples were healthy bone marrow donors. To note about this clone: Its antigen is unidentified.

Points from the study as a whole: Some V segments could not be told apart, so they were left out, TRBV6-2 and TRBV6-3 among them. When the data were analyzed later, several of the most significant clusters appeared to be linked to common viral pathogens. Across donors, presence/absence analyses took sequencing depth to be roughly uniform.

This CDR3 is 17 amino acids long. CDR1 and CDR2 (germline): LNHDA, SQIVND (reference sequence). The V and J ends lost 3 bases and 4 bases respectively, with 18 bases between them. PCR used 60 Vbeta primers and 13 Jbeta primers. Data came from immunoSEQ multiplex PCR; TCRdb stores just in-frame clones and leaves some out. The table shows 140,000 or so clones, with approximately 80% occurring only once. Sequenced input: PBMCs. The chain has TRBV19 and TRBJ1-4; D perhaps matches TRBD1 (5 bases). This TCR was recovered from a middle-aged woman in good health and CMV-seronegative. The CDR3, as DNA: TGTGCCAGTAGTATTGGGGCAGTCTCACCCCTTAATGAAAAACTGTTTTTT. As protein: CASSIGAVSPLNEKLFF.